The clone carrying this T cell receptor beta chain was seen repeatedly, ten times or more. TCRdb re-analysed the reads in MiXCR, keeping a single row per CDR3 protein. The top ten hold approximately 3.7% of the sample, which has under 30,000 distinct CDR3 sequences, over 15% seen once. This specimen belongs to a study of patients with pleural tuberculosis. Sample: peripheral blood. The TCR comes from a human donor with pleural tuberculosis.

CDR3 DNA: TGTGCCAGCAGTTTTTCGGGGGCTAGCACAGATACGCAGTATTTT. Its protein product is CASSFSGASTDTQYF. This chain joins TRBV12-3 or TRBV12-4 and TRBJ2-3; the D gene could be TRBD1 or TRBD2 (6 bases each). V was cut by 3 bases and J by 0 bases, with 10 bases left in between. This CDR3 has 15 residues.